This entry lists 20 T cell receptor beta chains sequenced from one sample in a study of Ad26.COV2.S vaccination and SARS-CoV-2 variants. Using immunoSEQ multiplex PCR, the repertoire was profiled, and TCRdb retains in-frame clones only, with some absent. The sample contains about 440,000 clones, about nine tenths of which appear only once. Specified treatment: about 20 received Ad26.COV2.S at low or high dose, single or two shots; several received placebo; per-sample allocation not given. At day 63 after the first vaccine or placebo injection, samples were drawn. Sequences were derived from peripheral blood, sampled in a trial of Ad26.COV2.S vaccine versus placebo. Source of these receptors: a person aged 18-65 years who received the Ad26.COV2.S COVID-19 vaccine or a placebo.

This chain joins TRBV5-1 and TRBJ1-2; D not certain. V was cut by 5 bases and J by 3 bases, with 8 bases left in between. CDR1 and CDR2 from the germline V gene are SGHRS and YFSETQ. CDR3 size: 12 residues. The CDR3 bases are TGCGCCAGCAGGTCCGACTACTATGGCTACACCTTC. Translated: CASRSDYYGYTF.

The V and J genes are TRBV9 and TRBJ2-1; 9 positions agree with TRBD2. The J segment lost 10 bases and the V segment lost 0 bases, leaving 8 bases of the junction unmatched. The germline CDR1 and CDR2 sequences are SGDLS and YYNGEE. The CDR3 loop spans 15 amino acids. CDR3 coding DNA: TGTGCCAGCAGCGTAGGGGCGGGAGGGGCCCGCGAGCAGTTCTTC. It is translated as CASSVGAGGAREQFF.

The chain has TRBV5-6 and TRBJ1-4; no reliable D call. Trimming left V 0 bases short and J 7 bases short, with 1 base between. The CDR3 runs 11 residues. CDR1 is SGHDT, CDR2 YYEEEE, per germline. CDR3 region: CASSLGEKLFF. CDR3 coding DNA: TGTGCCAGCAGCTTGGGTGAAAAACTGTTTTTT.

The V call is TRBV18, the J call TRBJ2-3; TRBD2 matches at 7 bases. The CDR3 totals 17 residues. Germline V gene lookup returns CDR1 KGHSH and CDR2 LQKENI. The trim removed 4 bases at V and 1 base at J, leaving 11 bases unmatched. CDR3 protein: CASSRQGASGRTDTQYF. In DNA, the CDR3 is TGTGCCAGCTCACGTCAGGGCGCTAGCGGCCGCACAGATACGCAGTATTTT.

This clone appeared a single time. The CDR3 sequence is CASSFRRDRGTEAFF. Here the CDR3 DNA reads TGTGCCAGCAGCTTCAGACGCGATCGAGGCACTGAAGCTTTCTTT. The gene calls are TRBV7-9 and TRBJ1-1, with D hard to call. V lost 3 bases and J 4 bases, leaving 15 bases between the germline ends. This CDR3 has 15 residues. Germline V lookup: CDR1 SEHNR, CDR2 FQNEAQ (reference sequence).

This clone was observed once. CDR3 nucleotide sequence: TGTGCCAGCAGGTTTGGGGAACAGCCCCAGCATTTT. This translates into CASRFGEQPQHF. The chain recombines TRBV25-1 with TRBJ1-5, with unresolved D. With 6 bases removed from V and 7 bases from J, the gap between germline ends came to 10 bases. Germline V gene data show CDR1 as MGHDK and CDR2 as SYGVNS. CDR3 length: 12 amino acids.

Concerning this clone itself: Additional DNA sequences in this sample encode the identical CDR3. J is TRBJ2-6 and V is TRBV27; D is unresolved. This CDR3 has 13 amino acids. Trimming removed 6 bases from V and 4 bases from J, with 7 bases in between. Germline-derived CDR1 and CDR2 are MNHEY and SMNVEV (reference sequence). CDR3 DNA: TGTGCCAGCAGAGGGTCCGGGGCCAACGTCCTGACTTTC. Its protein is CASRGSGANVLTF. Complete variable domain (other parts from reference TRBV27 and TRBJ2-6): EAQVTQNPRYLITVTGKKLTVTCSQNMNHEYMSWYRQDPGLGLRQIYYSMNVEVTDKGDVPEGYKVSRKEKRNFPLILESPSPNQTSLYFCASRGSGANVLTFGAGSRLTVL.

The sample holds one count of this clone. This chain uses TRBV6-5 with TRBJ2-1; 11 nucleotides align to TRBD1. Losses at the gene ends were 5 bases for V and 6 bases for J; bases not matched to a gene: 6. The CDR3 consists of 15 residues. Looked up from germline, CDR1 is MNHEY and CDR2 is SVGAGI. The DNA for the CDR3 is TGTGCCAGCAGTACCGGGACAGGGGGGTTCAATGAGCAGTTCTTC. Its translation is CASSTGTGGFNEQFF.

V gene TRBV15 combines with J gene TRBJ2-1; perhaps TRBD1 as D (6 bases). Germline-derived CDR1 and CDR2 are LNHNV and YYDKDF (reference sequence). The CDR3 spans 14 residues. Trimming shortened V by 0 bases and J by 8 bases, and 11 bases separated the two germline ends. CDR3 bases: TGTGCCACCAGCAGAGATCTTCGACAGGATGAGCAGTTCTTC. This codes for CATSRDLRQDEQFF.

This rearrangement joins TRBV6-2 or TRBV6-3 to TRBJ1-6; no reliable D call. Germline CDR1 and CDR2: MNHEY and SVGEGT. The CDR3 runs 16 residues. The ends were cut back, 0 bases at V and 10 bases at J, with 16 bases in the middle. DNA for the CDR3: TGTGCCAGCAGTTACTCTAGAGGAGGAGGTGGGTCACCCCTCCACTTT. Translated: CASSYSRGGGGSPLHF.

This rearrangement joins TRBV5-4 to TRBJ1-2; TRBD1 aligns across 9 bases. Germline V CDR1 and CDR2: SGHNT, YYREEE (reference sequence). Unmatched junction bases numbered 7, after V lost 5 bases and J lost 8 bases. The CDR3 has 13 amino acids. CDR3 in DNA: TGTGCCAGCAGTTACACAGGGGGCGTAGGCTACACCTTC. Protein: CASSYTGGVGYTF.

This rearrangement joins TRBV4-2 to TRBJ1-2, with 7 bases identical to TRBD1. V was pared by 2 bases and J by 3 bases, with 0 bases of the junction left unmatched. CDR1 is LGHNA and CDR2 is YNFKEQ in the germline V gene. This CDR3 is built from 13 residues. The CDR3 loop is CASSQTGDYGYTF. The CDR3 DNA follows: TGTGCCAGCAGCCAAACAGGGGACTATGGCTACACCTTC.

Comments on this clone: Distinct nucleotide sequences in the sample also encode this CDR3. This sequence joins TRBV11-2 and TRBJ2-7, with D possibly TRBD1 on 5 matching bases. The germline V gene has CDR1 SGHAT and CDR2 FQNNGV. Trimming removed 1 base at V and 2 bases at J, with 6 bases between. The CDR3 extends over 13 amino acids. The CDR3: CASSLGTTYEQYF. The CDR3 DNA reads TGTGCCAGCAGCTTAGGGACAACCTACGAGCAGTACTTC.

This clone appeared a few times. The chain recombines TRBV9 with TRBJ2-1; D is unresolved. Germline-derived CDR1 and CDR2 are SGDLS and YYNGEE. The CDR3 is 12 residues long. Trimming stripped 3 bases from V and 4 bases from J, with 5 bases between. The CDR3, as DNA: TGTGCCAGCAGCGACTCTTACAATGAGCAGTTCTTC. Translated, it gives CASSDSYNEQFF.

This clone appeared a single time. CDR3 in DNA: TGTGCCAGCACCCCTTTCGGGGCTGGGGCCAACGTCCTGACTTTC. This translates into CASTPFGAGANVLTF. The rearrangement uses TRBV7-2 and TRBJ2-6; possibly TRBD2 for D (5 bases). Germline CDR1 and CDR2: SGHTA and FQGNSA. The length of the CDR3 is 15 residues. V was cut by 7 bases and J by 2 bases, with 12 bases left in between. The full variable domain, in which reference TRBV7-2 and TRBJ2-6 provide the parts outside the CDR3, is GAGVSQSPSNKVTEKGKDVELRCDPISGHTALYWYRQSLGQGLEFLIYFQGNSAPDKSGLPSDRFSAERTGGSVSTLTIQRTQQEDSAVYLCASTPFGAGANVLTFGAGSRLTVL.

This chain joins TRBV20-1 and TRBJ1-1; D perhaps matches TRBD1 (5 bases). The CDR3 runs to 14 residues. Trimming removed 3 bases from V and 1 base from J, with 12 bases in between. The V gene's germline CDR1 is DFQATT and CDR2 SNEGSKA (reference sequence). CDR3 sequence reads: CSASGAARNTEAFF. The CDR3 bases are TGCAGTGCTAGTGGGGCGGCGCGGAACACTGAAGCTTTCTTT.

V gene TRBV28 combines with J gene TRBJ2-4, with D tentatively TRBD1 (5 bases). V lost 0 bases and J 0 bases, leaving 9 bases between the germline ends. The CDR3 sequence is 16 residues long. Looked up from germline, CDR1 is MDHEN and CDR2 is SYDVKM. The CDR3, as DNA: TGTGCCAGCAGTTTATGGGACACCAGAGCCAAAAACATTCAGTACTTC. It encodes CASSLWDTRAKNIQYF.

The rearrangement uses TRBV28 and TRBJ2-3; TRBD2 matches at 9 bases. V was pared by 5 bases and J by 3 bases, with 9 bases of the junction left unmatched. Germline assignment: CDR1 MDHEN and CDR2 SYDVKM. The CDR3 loop spans 16 amino acids. The CDR3 region is CASSIPGLAGTDTQYF. For the CDR3, the DNA is TGTGCCAGCAGTATACCGGGCCTAGCGGGAACAGATACGCAGTATTTT. Based on the CDR3 plus reference TRBV28 and TRBJ2-3, the full variable domain is DVKVTQSSRYLVKRTGEKVFLECVQDMDHENMFWYRQDPGLGLRLIYFSYDVKMKEKGDIPEGYSVSREKKERFSLILESASTNQTSMYLCASSIPGLAGTDTQYFGPGTRLTVL.

The chain uses TRBV4-1 and TRBJ2-5, with D unresolved. This CDR3 is built from 14 residues. The germline V gene encodes CDR1 MGHRA and CDR2 YSYEKL. V was pared by 4 bases and J by 0 bases, with 9 bases between. For the CDR3, the DNA is TGCGCCAGCAGCCCCCGTCAGTACCAAGAGACCCAGTACTTC. Protein product: CASSPRQYQETQYF.

The chain carries TRBV20-1 and TRBJ1-3, with unresolved D. This CDR3 spans 14 amino acids. The germline CDR1 and CDR2 sequences are DFQATT and SNEGSKA (reference sequence). V was clipped by 3 bases and J by 0 bases, with 9 bases between them. The CDR3 sequence: CSASGGSSGNTIYF. The CDR3 nucleotides are TGCAGTGCTAGTGGAGGGTCCTCTGGAAACACCATATATTTT.